This record covers a single TCR beta chain. The CDR3 runs to 12 residues. With 5 bases removed from V and 9 bases from J, the gap between germline ends came to 17 bases. Looked up from germline, CDR1 is GTSNPN and CDR2 is SVGIG (reference sequence). This entry belongs to a study of blood T cell repertoires in COVID-19. Study background: Sources were T cells, B-cell-depleted T cells, or PBMCs; the material itself was cDNA or gDNA.

The table came from immunoSEQ multiplex PCR; TCRdb's copy has only in-frame clones and leaves some out. The sample holds around 40,000 clones, 75% to 85% seen once. The source is a human donor in a cohort sampled during active COVID-19. The chain employs TRBV30 and TRBJ2-7; TRBD1 is a possible D gene (6 bases). Sequencing input: peripheral blood. CDR3 sequence: CAWGGTPAPQYF. The DNA of the CDR3 is TGTGCCTGGGGTGGGACACCCGCCCCGCAGTACTTC.